Below, 18 T cell receptor beta chains from the same sample are listed, as sequenced in a study of identifying expanded T cells in peripheral blood. The assay was immunoSEQ multiplex PCR, and TCRdb's table has in-frame clones only and misses some. The sample contains about 98,000 clones, 70% to 90% of which appear only once. Sequenced: blood. Source of these receptors: a person aged 18 to 75 in good health.

The rearrangement links TRBV11-2 to TRBJ2-3, with 8 positions matching TRBD2. CDR1 and CDR2 from the germline V gene are SGHAT and FQNNGV. Trimming cost V 4 bases and J 0 bases; bases outside gene matches: 6. The CDR3 consists of 16 residues. The CDR3 DNA follows: TGTGCCAGCAGCTCCTTCCTAGCGGGCAGCACAGATACGCAGTATTTT. This codes for CASSSFLAGSTDTQYF. The variable domain in full, completed from reference TRBV11-2 and TRBJ2-3, reads EAGVAQSPRYKIIEKRQSVAFWCNPISGHATLYWYQQILGQGPKLLIQFQNNGVVDDSQLPKDRFSAERLKGVDSTLKIQPAKLEDSAVYLCASSSFLAGSTDTQYFGPGTRLTVL.

This clone was seen a few times. The CDR3 nucleotides read TGTGCCAGCTCACTATCAGGGTTAGTGGGATACGAGCAGTACTTC. Its protein is CASSLSGLVGYEQYF. The chain links TRBV18 to TRBJ2-7; maybe TRBD1 (5 bases). CDR3 length: 15 amino acids. Germline CDR1 is KGHSH and CDR2 is LQKENI. Trimming took 4 bases from V and 4 from J, leaving 17 bases between them.

The chain uses TRBV25-1 and TRBJ1-3; 8 bases line up with TRBD1. The CDR3 length is 13 residues. With 6 bases clipped from V and 2 bases from J, the junction kept 0 bases outside the gene matches. Germline values: CDR1 MGHDK, CDR2 SYGVNS. CDR3 sequence (DNA): TGTGCCAGCAGGACAGGGGCTGGAAACACCATATATTTT. Amino acid sequence: CASRTGAGNTIYF.

This chain uses TRBV6-6 with TRBJ2-7; D remains ambiguous. V gave up 6 bases and J gave up 0 bases, with 6 bases separating them. There are 12 residues in the CDR3. Germline-derived CDR1 and CDR2 are MNHNY and SVGAGI (reference sequence). The CDR3 nucleotides are TGTGCCAGCAGGCCGGACTCCTACGAGCAGTACTTC. This gives the protein CASRPDSYEQYF.

This chain joins TRBV2 and TRBJ1-3; tentatively, D is TRBD1 (5 bases). The CDR3 totals 14 residues. Germline-derived CDR1 and CDR2 are SNHLY and FYNNEI. V lost 5 bases to trimming and J lost 0 bases, with 8 bases between them. The CDR3 reads CASSTGLSGNTIYF. Written as DNA, the CDR3 is TGTGCCAGCAGTACAGGTCTCTCTGGAAACACCATATATTTT. Full variable domain (outside the CDR3, taken from reference TRBV2 and TRBJ1-3): EPEVTQTPSHQVTQMGQEVILRCVPISNHLYFYWYRQILGQKVEFLVSFYNNEISEKSEIFDDQFSVERPDGSNFTLKIRSTKLEDSAMYFCASSTGLSGNTIYFGEGSWLTVV.

The V gene is TRBV11-3, the J gene TRBJ2-7, with D possibly TRBD2 on 6 matching bases. Germline V gene data show CDR1 as SGHNT and CDR2 as YENEEA. The CDR3 has 14 residues. Trimming removed 6 bases at V and 1 base at J, with 13 bases between. CDR3 nucleotide sequence: TGTGCCAGCAGTCCCGGGACTGGGTCCTACGAGCAGTACTTC. It specifies CASSPGTGSYEQYF. Variable domain in full (rest from reference TRBV11-3 and TRBJ2-7): EAGVVQSPRYKIIEKKQPVAFWCNPISGHNTLYWYLQNLGQGPELLIRYENEEAVDDSQLPKDRFSAERLKGVDSTLKIQPAELGDSAVYLCASSPGTGSYEQYFGPGTRLTVT.

The V and J genes are TRBV7-6 and TRBJ2-7, with 11 bases matching TRBD2. Germline CDR1 reads SGHVS; CDR2 reads FNYEAQ. The ends lost 5 bases at V and 5 bases at J; junction bases unmatched: 5. The CDR3 covers 14 residues. CDR3 bases: TGTGCCAGCAGCCGCTTGACTAGCGGGGACGAGCAGTACTTC. Its translation: CASSRLTSGDEQYF.

The chain employs TRBV27 and TRBJ2-7; TRBD2 might be the D (5 bases). The germline gives CDR1 MNHEY, CDR2 SMNVEV (reference sequence). With 1 base removed from V and 7 bases from J, the gap between germline ends came to 14 bases. The CDR3 spans 14 residues. Here the CDR3 DNA reads TGTGCCAGCAGTTTATTTGACTCCCGAGGGGAGCAGTACTTC. This codes for CASSLFDSRGEQYF.

The chain employs TRBV11-1 and TRBJ1-4; TRBD1 matches 7 bases. CDR1 and CDR2 from the germline V gene are SGHAT and FQDESV (reference sequence). The V segment lost 1 base and the J segment 8 bases; nucleotides outside the gene matches: 4. CDR3 length: 14 residues. This CDR3 reads CASSLEGAREKLFF. In nucleotides, the CDR3 is TGTGCCAGCAGCTTAGAGGGGGCGCGGGAAAAACTGTTTTTT.

The CDR3 DNA reads TGTGCCAGCAGTGACGCGGGCGGCACAGATACGCAGTATTTT. Translating it yields CASSDAGGTDTQYF. The chain has TRBV6-4 and TRBJ2-3; tentative D call: TRBD2 (5 bases). V lost 2 bases, J lost 1 base, and 7 bases lay in between. The CDR3 totals 14 residues. Germline V CDR1 and CDR2: MRHNA, SNTAGT.

The chain joins TRBV7-2 to TRBJ2-2; unclear D gene. The CDR3 contains 17 residues. CDR1 and CDR2 (germline): SGHTA, FQGNSA. Trimming stripped 2 bases from V and 0 bases from J, with 13 bases between. The CDR3 is CASSLQPGFANTGELFF. CDR3 DNA: TGTGCCAGCAGCTTACAGCCCGGGTTCGCGAACACCGGGGAGCTGTTTTTT.

The chain carries TRBV7-9 and TRBJ2-1, with TRBD2 matching over 7 bases. V was clipped by 0 bases and J by 4 bases; unmatched bases: 12. In germline, CDR1 is SEHNR, CDR2 FQNEAQ (reference sequence). The length of the CDR3 is 18 residues. The CDR3 DNA is TGTGCCAGCAGCTTAGCGCCAAATAGCCTAGCGGAGTACAATGAGCAGTTCTTC. This sequence encodes CASSLAPNSLAEYNEQFF.

J is TRBJ2-7 and V is TRBV5-1; 13 positions agree with TRBD2. Looked up from germline, CDR1 is SGHRS and CDR2 is YFSETQ. V lost 4 bases to trimming and J lost 4 bases; unmatched junction nucleotides: 5. The CDR3 is 15 amino acids. The CDR3 is CASSVGTSGEYEQYF. The CDR3 DNA follows: TGCGCCAGCAGCGTGGGGACTAGCGGGGAGTACGAGCAGTACTTC. Full variable domain (missing parts from reference TRBV5-1 and TRBJ2-7): KAGVTQTPRYLIKTRGQQVTLSCSPISGHRSVSWYQQTPGQGLQFLFEYFSETQRNKGNFPGRFSGRQFSNSRSEMNVSTLELGDSALYLCASSVGTSGEYEQYFGPGTRLTVT.

The chain joins TRBV7-2 to TRBJ2-7, with a possible D match to TRBD1 (5 bases). Trimming stripped 0 bases from V and 4 bases from J, with 10 bases between. The CDR3 is made up of 14 amino acids. Per germline, CDR1 SGHTA and CDR2 FQGNSA. This chain's CDR3 is CASSLAAGKYEQYF. CDR3 sequence (DNA): TGTGCCAGCAGCTTAGCGGCAGGGAAGTACGAGCAGTACTTC.

This chain uses TRBV2 with TRBJ2-1; TRBD2 might be the D (5 bases). Trimming pared 6 bases from V and 9 bases from J, leaving 12 bases between. CDR1 and CDR2 (germline): SNHLY, FYNNEI. The CDR3 runs to 12 residues. This CDR3 is CASSPTSAEQFF. The DNA for the CDR3 is TGTGCCAGCAGCCCAACTAGTGCTGAGCAGTTCTTC.

The chain links TRBV5-1 to TRBJ2-3; no clear D. The germline V and J ends were trimmed by 0 bases and 1 base, with 9 bases remaining between them. The germline CDR1 and CDR2 sequences are SGHRS and YFSETQ. The CDR3 runs 15 residues. CDR3: CASSLEQARTDTQYF. The CDR3, as DNA: TGCGCCAGCAGCTTGGAGCAGGCACGCACAGATACGCAGTATTTT.

This chain links TRBV2 with TRBJ1-6; tentatively, D is TRBD1 (5 bases). The length of the CDR3 is 15 residues. In germline, CDR1 is SNHLY, CDR2 FYNNEI. Between the trimmed V and J ends, which lost 4 bases and 6 bases, there was a span of 13 bases. The CDR3 region is CASSGSGLFNSPLHF. Written as DNA, the CDR3 is TGTGCCAGCAGTGGGTCAGGGTTATTTAATTCACCCCTCCACTTT.

CDR3 loop: CASSILGIGSTEAFF. In nucleotides, the CDR3 is TGTGCCAGTAGTATACTAGGGATTGGCAGCACTGAAGCTTTCTTT. The chain combines TRBV19 with TRBJ1-1; D remains ambiguous. The CDR3 covers 15 residues. The germline V gene encodes CDR1 LNHDA and CDR2 SQIVND (reference sequence). Trimming left V 2 bases short and J 4 bases short, with 14 bases between. Filled out from reference TRBV19 and TRBJ1-1, the complete variable domain reads DGGITQSPKYLFRKEGQNVTLSCEQNLNHDAMYWYRQDPGQGLRLIYYSQIVNDFQKGDIAEGYSVSREKKESFPLTVTSAQKNPTAFYLCASSILGIGSTEAFFGQGTRLTVV.